This T cell receptor (beta chain) appears in the sequencing data of a study of cytomegalovirus exposure and HLA in healthy donors. At the level of the study: Most genotyped donors, about four fifths of around 370, had Caucasian-associated genetic ancestry. Whole-study findings and limits: Cytomegalovirus status was reportedly diagnosed by the classifier with high sensitivity and specificity. The likely explanation for a cluster of highly shared sequence variants was sequencing artifact.

The length of the CDR3 is 17 residues. Germline V gene lookup returns CDR1 MNHEY and CDR2 SMNVEV (reference sequence). The J segment lost 3 bases and the V segment lost 6 bases, leaving 11 bases of the junction unmatched. The study ran its PCR with 60 Vbeta and 13 Jbeta primers. Assay used: immunoSEQ multiplex PCR; TCRdb lists only in-frame clones, some missing. Seen here are 200,000 to 250,000 clones, 79% observed once, and the top ten hold about 1.8%. A remark on this clone: What it recognizes is unknown.

Each donor was healthy, and each was a bone marrow donor. The sequenced sample consisted of PBMCs. The source is a man aged 45-60 years in good health and CMV-seronegative. This chain uses TRBV27 with TRBJ1-6; 7 nucleotides agree with TRBD1. CDR3 nucleotides: TGTGCCAGCAGCATACAGGGACAGTCCATCTATAATTCACCCCTCCACTTT. Residues: CASSIQGQSIYNSPLHF.